The 26 T cell receptor beta chains below come from one sample, sequenced in a study of beta chain features in type 1 diabetes. Expressed TCRB transcripts got sequenced, as all isolated RNA was reverse transcribed. Profiled with immunoSEQ multiplex PCR; TCRdb holds only in-frame clones, not every one. The sample holds some 900,000 clones, roughly 15% seen once. Material: naive CD4+ T cells from blood. These receptor sequences come from a woman aged 18-30 years in good health.

This clone was seen a handful of times. The J gene is TRBJ2-2, the V gene TRBV7-6, with D uncertain. Trimming removed 4 bases at V and 6 bases at J, with 12 bases between. This CDR3 comprises 14 residues. In germline, CDR1 is SGHVS, CDR2 FNYEAQ. The CDR3 loop reads CASSSSFISGELFF. The CDR3 nucleotides read TGTGCCAGCAGCTCCTCATTTATCTCCGGGGAGCTGTTTTTT.

This clone occurred a few times. The genes are TRBV5-1 and TRBJ2-1, with D maybe TRBD2 (5 bases). Germline V gene sequence: CDR1 SGHRS, CDR2 YFSETQ. The CDR3 has 15 residues. The V end lost 1 base, the J end lost 8 bases, and 16 bases lay between the germline ends. The CDR3 protein is CASSLSLGVAYEQFF. The CDR3 DNA sequence: TGCGCCAGCAGCTTGTCTCTGGGAGTGGCCTATGAGCAGTTCTTC.

The V and J genes are TRBV10-3 and TRBJ2-5; D not certain. Germline V gives CDR1 ENHRY, CDR2 SYGVKD. The CDR3 extends over 11 amino acids. CDR3 in DNA: TGTGCGACACGGCTCCAAGAGACCCAGTACTTC. Amino acids: CATRLQETQYF.

The rearrangement links TRBV11-2 to TRBJ2-2, with 8 nucleotides matching TRBD2. Germline values: CDR1 SGHAT, CDR2 FQNNGV. This CDR3 is 16 amino acids long. The V segment lost 4 bases and the J segment 7 bases; nucleotides outside the gene matches: 11. The CDR3: CASSSIYSGKVGELFF. DNA of the CDR3: TGTGCCAGCAGCTCCATTTATAGCGGGAAAGTCGGGGAGCTGTTTTTT.

The chain is built from TRBV4-2 and TRBJ2-7, with 11 bases identical to TRBD2. CDR1 is LGHNA and CDR2 is YNFKEQ in the germline V gene. The CDR3 spans 16 residues. V gave up 4 bases and J gave up 4 bases; unmatched junction bases: 9. As DNA, the CDR3 is TGTGCCAGCAGCCTCGGACTAGCGGGCTTCAATTACGAGCAGTACTTC. Its translation: CASSLGLAGFNYEQYF.

The chain employs TRBV2 and TRBJ2-3; tentatively, D is TRBD2 (6 bases). The V end lost 4 bases, the J end lost 4 bases, and 9 bases lay between the germline ends. The CDR3 runs 13 residues. Germline CDR1 reads SNHLY; CDR2 reads FYNNEI. The CDR3 is CASSAERADTQYF. For the CDR3, the DNA is TGTGCCAGCAGTGCAGAGCGGGCAGATACGCAGTATTTT.

The chain carries TRBV19 and TRBJ2-1; D could derive from TRBD1 or TRBD2 (5 bases each). CDR1 is LNHDA and CDR2 is SQIVND in the germline V gene (reference sequence). V lost 7 bases and J lost 2, with 18 bases in between. This CDR3 has 16 residues. The chain's CDR3 is CASTSRWGFTYNEQFF. As DNA, the CDR3 is TGTGCCAGTACGTCCCGGTGGGGGTTTACCTACAATGAGCAGTTCTTC.

This clone was seen more than once but under ten times. The J gene is TRBJ1-2, the V gene TRBV6-5; 10 bases fit TRBD1. Germline V gene lookup returns CDR1 MNHEY and CDR2 SVGAGI. The CDR3 is made up of 14 amino acids. Trimming took 4 bases from V and 2 from J; bases not matched to a gene: 1. The chain's CDR3 is CASSWDRGNYGYTF. CDR3 nucleotide sequence: TGTGCCAGCAGTTGGGACAGGGGCAACTATGGCTACACCTTC.

This clone occurred a few times. J is TRBJ2-5 and V is TRBV28; TRBD1 is a possible D gene (6 bases). Between the trimmed V and J ends, which lost 7 bases and 7 bases, there was a span of 16 bases. This CDR3 contains 13 residues. Germline CDR1 is MDHEN and CDR2 is SYDVKM. The CDR3 sequence: CASTATTGRTQYF. The CDR3 region has the DNA TGTGCCAGCACCGCCACGACAGGCCGGACCCAGTACTTC.

The J gene is TRBJ2-7, the V gene TRBV6-1; the D gene is possibly TRBD2 (7 bases). The V and J ends lost 4 bases and 2 bases respectively, with 12 bases between them. The germline V gene encodes CDR1 MNHNS and CDR2 SASEGT. The CDR3 loop spans 14 amino acids. CDR3 nucleotides: TGTGCCAGCAGTGTGGGAGGGGGTACCTACGAGCAGTACTTC. This gives the protein CASSVGGGTYEQYF.

This chain connects TRBV4-3 to TRBJ1-2; D gene uncertain. With 4 bases removed from V and 4 bases from J, the gap between germline ends came to 10 bases. The CDR3 has 13 residues. The germline CDR1 and CDR2 sequences are LGHNA and YSLEER. CDR3 coding DNA: TGCGCCAGCAGCCGGGGAGACCTCTATGGCTACACCTTC. It is translated as CASSRGDLYGYTF.

The J gene is TRBJ2-5, the V gene TRBV5-1, with 9 bases aligning to TRBD1. The CDR3 totals 13 residues. Germline trimming cut 3 bases from V and 5 bases from J; bases unmatched to any gene: 2. The V gene's germline CDR1 is SGHRS and CDR2 YFSETQ. The CDR3 region has the DNA TGCGCCAGCAGCTACAGGGGGCGCGAGACCCAGTACTTC. It translates to CASSYRGRETQYF.

Comments on this clone: The sample contains more than one DNA sequence encoding this CDR3. The chain combines TRBV18 with TRBJ1-1; D may be TRBD1 (5 bases). Looked up from germline, CDR1 is KGHSH and CDR2 is LQKENI. Trimming stripped 3 bases from V and 5 bases from J, with 10 bases between. The CDR3 has 13 amino acids. This chain's CDR3 is CASSPQGRTEAFF. Written as DNA, the CDR3 is TGTGCCAGCTCACCCCAGGGTAGGACTGAAGCTTTCTTT.

This clone was seen more than once but under ten times. The chain links TRBV5-1 to TRBJ2-7, with 9 bases lining up with TRBD1. The CDR3 runs 14 residues. Germline CDR1 is SGHRS and CDR2 is YFSETQ. Unmatched junction bases numbered 5, after V lost 4 bases and J lost 3 bases. The chain's CDR3 is CASSPMGQGYEQYF. The CDR3, as DNA: TGCGCCAGCAGCCCAATGGGACAGGGCTACGAGCAGTACTTC.

There are a few counts of this clone. The chain recombines TRBV6-5 with TRBJ2-5; 8 bases agree with TRBD1. CDR1 MNHEY and CDR2 SVGAGI come from the germline V gene. J was trimmed by 2 bases and V by 4 bases; bases with no gene match: 9. The CDR3 is 16 residues long. CDR3 region: CASSSLGQGRQETQYF. The CDR3 region has the DNA TGTGCCAGCAGTTCGTTAGGACAGGGCCGACAAGAGACCCAGTACTTC.

This clone was counted only a few times. The rearrangement links TRBV29-1 to TRBJ2-3, with D unresolved. CDR3 length equals 13 residues. Germline lookup yields CDR1 SQVTM and CDR2 ANQGSEA. Between the trimmed V and J ends, which lost 6 bases and 2 bases, there was a span of 12 bases. The CDR3 here is CSVSELSTDTQYF. The CDR3 coding sequence is TGCAGCGTGTCTGAGTTATCCACAGATACGCAGTATTTT.

The table lists this clone with a few counts. This chain connects TRBV11-2 to TRBJ2-3; TRBD2 is a possible D gene (5 bases). The CDR3 is made up of 13 amino acids. Germline assignment: CDR1 SGHAT and CDR2 FQNNGV. The germline V and J ends were trimmed by 2 bases and 6 bases, with 9 bases remaining between them. The CDR3 DNA reads as TGTGCCAGCAGCTTACTGAGGAGGGATACGCAGTATTTT. This encodes CASSLLRRDTQYF.

This clone was seen a few times. The chain combines TRBV27 with TRBJ2-7; 8 nucleotides line up with TRBD1. V dropped 10 bases and J dropped 4; count of bases not matched to a gene: 9. This CDR3 spans 13 amino acids. CDR1 MNHEY and CDR2 SMNVEV come from the germline V gene (reference sequence). The CDR3 is CATLDRGPYEQYF. The CDR3 DNA reads as TGTGCCACCCTAGACAGGGGTCCATACGAGCAGTACTTC.

This chain links TRBV7-2 with TRBJ2-2; unclear D gene. Looked up from germline, CDR1 is SGHTA and CDR2 is FQGNSA. The CDR3 has 14 residues. Trimming cost V 1 base and J 6 bases, with 9 bases left between them. The CDR3 is CASSLVGLAGELFF. The CDR3 bases are TGTGCCAGCAGCTTAGTGGGATTAGCCGGGGAGCTGTTTTTT.

The chain couples TRBV11-3 to TRBJ2-1; TRBD2 matches 12 bases. This CDR3 region has 13 residues. V dropped 3 bases and J dropped 14; count of bases not matched to a gene: 5. CDR1 and CDR2 (germline): SGHNT, YENEEA. The CDR3 DNA reads as TGTGCCAGCAGCTTGGGTCTAGCGGGAGGGAAGTTCTTC. Protein sequence: CASSLGLAGGKFF.

The rearrangement joins TRBV6-5 to TRBJ2-1, with 11 bases lining up with TRBD2. Germline CDR1 MNHEY, CDR2 SVGAGI. The J segment lost 8 bases and the V segment lost 0 bases, leaving 6 bases of the junction unmatched. CDR3 length: 16 residues. The CDR3 bases are TGTGCCAGCAGTTACTCGCTAGCGGGAGGAGGGGATGAGCAGTTCTTC. The encoded protein is CASSYSLAGGGDEQFF.

The chain combines TRBV6-5 with TRBJ2-1; TRBD2 matches at 13 bases. V shed 5 bases and J 7 bases; nucleotides not matched to a gene: 2. The CDR3 length is 14 residues. The V gene's germline CDR1 is MNHEY and CDR2 SVGAGI. The DNA for the CDR3 is TGTGCCAGCAGTCCGACTAGCGGGAGGAATGAGCAGTTCTTC. The encoded protein is CASSPTSGRNEQFF.

In this sample, this clone turned up a few times. The chain has TRBV13 and TRBJ1-3; no firm D call. CDR3 length equals 15 residues. Germline V gene data show CDR1 as PRHDT and CDR2 as FYEKMQ (reference sequence). V shed 0 bases and J shed 4 bases, with 10 bases lying between them. The CDR3 DNA follows: TGTGCCAGCAGCTTAGGAGTCATCTCCGGAAACACCATATATTTT. Translating gives CASSLGVISGNTIYF.

This clone was counted once. A read error is possible here, since a much larger clone lies one base away. This rearrangement joins TRBV6-6 to TRBJ2-2, with D uncertain. Trimming took off 6 bases at V and 6 bases at J, with 5 bases between the two ends. This CDR3 contains 11 residues. Looked up from germline, CDR1 is MNHNY and CDR2 is SVGAGI (reference sequence). The CDR3 DNA follows: TGTGCCAGCAGGGGGTCCGGGGAGCTGTTTTTT. This translates into CASRGSGELFF.

V and J are TRBV7-2 and TRBJ2-1; D perhaps matches TRBD2 (5 bases). There are 15 residues in the CDR3. Deletions cut 0 bases from V and 10 bases from J, with 16 bases between. Looked up from germline, CDR1 is SGHTA and CDR2 is FQGNSA. The CDR3 here is CASSLAGIRGFEQFF. CDR3 nucleotides: TGTGCCAGCAGCTTAGCTGGGATTAGAGGGTTCGAGCAGTTCTTC. Full variable domain (remainder filled in from reference TRBV7-2 and TRBJ2-1): GAGVSQSPSNKVTEKGKDVELRCDPISGHTALYWYRQSLGQGLEFLIYFQGNSAPDKSGLPSDRFSAERTGGSVSTLTIQRTQQEDSAVYLCASSLAGIRGFEQFFGPGTRLTVL.

CDR3 in DNA: TGCAGCGCGAAGGGACAGCCGAACACTGAAGCTTTCTTT. Translating it yields CSAKGQPNTEAFF. V usage is TRBV29-1 and J usage is TRBJ1-1, with 7 bases matching TRBD1. Germline trimming cut 7 bases from V and 1 base from J; bases unmatched to any gene: 6. The CDR3 runs 13 residues. Germline V lookup: CDR1 SQVTM, CDR2 ANQGSEA.